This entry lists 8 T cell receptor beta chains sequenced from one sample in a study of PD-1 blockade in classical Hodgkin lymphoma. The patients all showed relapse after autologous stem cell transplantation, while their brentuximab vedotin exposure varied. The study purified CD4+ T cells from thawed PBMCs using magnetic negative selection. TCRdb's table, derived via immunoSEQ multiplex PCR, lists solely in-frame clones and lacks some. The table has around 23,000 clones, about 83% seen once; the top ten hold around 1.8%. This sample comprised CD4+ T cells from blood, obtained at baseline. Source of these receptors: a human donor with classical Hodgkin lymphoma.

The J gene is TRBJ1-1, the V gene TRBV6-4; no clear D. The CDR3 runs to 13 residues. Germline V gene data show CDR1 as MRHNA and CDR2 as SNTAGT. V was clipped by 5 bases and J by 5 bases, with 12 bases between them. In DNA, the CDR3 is TGTGCCAGCAGTAGTCAGGCAAGGACTGAAGCTTTCTTT. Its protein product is CASSSQARTEAFF.

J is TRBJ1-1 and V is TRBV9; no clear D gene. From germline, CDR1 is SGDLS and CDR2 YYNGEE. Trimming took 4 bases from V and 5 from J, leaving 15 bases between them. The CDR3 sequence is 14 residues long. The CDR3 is CASSLAGSGTEAFF. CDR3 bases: TGTGCCAGCAGCCTTGCAGGTAGCGGTACTGAAGCTTTCTTT.

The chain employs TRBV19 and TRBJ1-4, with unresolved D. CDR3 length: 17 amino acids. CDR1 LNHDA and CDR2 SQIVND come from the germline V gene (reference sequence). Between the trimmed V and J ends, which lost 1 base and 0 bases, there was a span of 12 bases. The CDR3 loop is CASSIVPASATNEKLFF. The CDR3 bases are TGTGCCAGTAGTATAGTTCCGGCCAGTGCAACTAATGAAAAACTGTTTTTT.

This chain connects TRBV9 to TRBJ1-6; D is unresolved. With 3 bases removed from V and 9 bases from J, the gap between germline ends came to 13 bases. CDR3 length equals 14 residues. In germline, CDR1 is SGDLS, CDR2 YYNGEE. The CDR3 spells CASSGDTQPSPLHF. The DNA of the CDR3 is TGTGCCAGCAGCGGAGACACGCAGCCTTCACCCCTCCACTTT.

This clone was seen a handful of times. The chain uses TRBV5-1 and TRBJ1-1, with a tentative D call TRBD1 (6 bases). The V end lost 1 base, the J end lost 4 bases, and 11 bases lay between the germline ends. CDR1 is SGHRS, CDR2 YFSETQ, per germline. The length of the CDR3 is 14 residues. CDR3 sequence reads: CASSLTGLGTEAFF. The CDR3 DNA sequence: TGCGCCAGCAGCTTGACAGGGCTGGGCACTGAAGCTTTCTTT. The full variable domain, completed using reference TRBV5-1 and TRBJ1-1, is KAGVTQTPRYLIKTRGQQVTLSCSPISGHRSVSWYQQTPGQGLQFLFEYFSETQRNKGNFPGRFSGRQFSNSRSEMNVSTLELGDSALYLCASSLTGLGTEAFFGQGTRLTVV.

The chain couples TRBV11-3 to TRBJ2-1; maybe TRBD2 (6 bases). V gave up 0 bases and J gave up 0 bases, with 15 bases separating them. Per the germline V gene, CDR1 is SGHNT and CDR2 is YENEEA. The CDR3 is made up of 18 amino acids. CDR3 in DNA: TGTGCCAGCAGCTTAGATCAGGGAGGCTCAAGCTCCTACAATGAGCAGTTCTTC. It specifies CASSLDQGGSSSYNEQFF.

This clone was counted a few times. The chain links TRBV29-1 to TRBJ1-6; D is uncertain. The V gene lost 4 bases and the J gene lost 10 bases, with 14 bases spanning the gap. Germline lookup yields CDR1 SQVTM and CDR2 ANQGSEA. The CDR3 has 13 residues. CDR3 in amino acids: CSVGAEIGSPLHF. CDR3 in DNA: TGCAGCGTTGGTGCAGAGATTGGATCACCCCTCCACTTT.

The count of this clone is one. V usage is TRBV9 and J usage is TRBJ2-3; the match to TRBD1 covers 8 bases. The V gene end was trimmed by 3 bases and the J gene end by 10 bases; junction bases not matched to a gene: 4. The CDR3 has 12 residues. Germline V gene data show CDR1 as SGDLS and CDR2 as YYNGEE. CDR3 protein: CASSARQGPQYF. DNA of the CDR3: TGTGCCAGCAGCGCAAGACAGGGGCCGCAGTATTTT.